This paragraph covers one T cell receptor (beta chain) sequence. These data are taken from a study of blood T cell repertoires in COVID-19. Methods used by the authors: Reference gene primer amplification yielded estimated nucleated cell counts. Libraries were prepared by immunoSEQ multiplex PCR; TCRdb keeps only in-frame clonotypes and omits some of them. V and J calls and clone size come straight from that table; D and trimming were deduced from the DNA. The sample carries 220,000 or so clones, 75% to 90% recorded once. Trimming removed 3 bases from V and 1 base from J; junction bases left unmatched: 6. Per germline, CDR1 LNHDA and CDR2 SQIVND (reference sequence). The CDR3 is 15 residues long.

Sequencing was done on a sample of PBMCs or T cells enriched from blood (not recorded which). V usage is TRBV19 and J usage is TRBJ2-7; 7 nucleotides line up with TRBD2. The receptor was isolated from a woman aged 18-29 years in a cohort exposed to, infected with or recovered from COVID-19 (not recorded which). In nucleotides, the CDR3 is TGTGCCAGTAGTATGGGGGGGACTGTATCCTACGAGCAGTACTTC. Its protein product is CASSMGGTVSYEQYF.